Sequencing of this T cell receptor beta chain was carried out in a study of T cell repertoires in cytomegalovirus infection. Across the whole study: Newly reported HLA-C-restricted and thoroughly characterized HLA-B-restricted CMV epitopes were employed. Indications of both CMV infection and matching HLA type were provided by public TCR beta signatures. Study conclusions and caveats: HLA-C-restricted CMV-specific TCR beta clonotypes prevailed in the ex vivo response.

MiXCR was run by TCRdb on the reads, yielding one entry per CDR3 protein. The sample carries 450,000 to 650,000 distinct CDR3 sequences, almost 40% recorded once. This CDR3 spans 14 amino acids. Trimming took off 1 base at V and 2 bases at J, with 8 bases between the two ends. Germline assignment: CDR1 MGHDK and CDR2 SYGVNS. For this clonotype: Its specificity is unknown.

The sample in question was cultured PBMCs, obtained from culture after CMV antigen stimulation. The gene calls are TRBV25-1 and TRBJ1-2, with D unresolved. This TCR was recovered from a human donor in good health (CMV status not recorded). Some clones in this sample may be carry-over from other donors' samples. DNA for the CDR3: TGTGCCAGCAGTGAATCAATAGGGAACTATGGCTACACCTTC. Translated: CASSESIGNYGYTF.